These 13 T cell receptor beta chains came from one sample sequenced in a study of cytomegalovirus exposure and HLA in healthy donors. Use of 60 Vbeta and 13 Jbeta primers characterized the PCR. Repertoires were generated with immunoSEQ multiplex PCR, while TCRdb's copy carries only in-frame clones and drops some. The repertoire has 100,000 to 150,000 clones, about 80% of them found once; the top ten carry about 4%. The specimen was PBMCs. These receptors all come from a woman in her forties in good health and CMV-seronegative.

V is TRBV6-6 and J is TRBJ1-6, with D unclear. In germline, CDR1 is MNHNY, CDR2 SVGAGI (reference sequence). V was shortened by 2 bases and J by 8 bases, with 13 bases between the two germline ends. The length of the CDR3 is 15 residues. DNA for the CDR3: TGTGCCAGCAGTTACCGACTCGGAGGTGATTCACCCCTCCACTTT. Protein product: CASSYRLGGDSPLHF.

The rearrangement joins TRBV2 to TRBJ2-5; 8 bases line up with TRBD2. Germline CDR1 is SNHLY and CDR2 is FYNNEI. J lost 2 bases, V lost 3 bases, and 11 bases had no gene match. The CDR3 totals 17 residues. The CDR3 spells CASSDPRTSMEQETQYF. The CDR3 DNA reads TGTGCCAGCAGTGACCCCCGGACTAGCATGGAGCAAGAGACCCAGTACTTC.

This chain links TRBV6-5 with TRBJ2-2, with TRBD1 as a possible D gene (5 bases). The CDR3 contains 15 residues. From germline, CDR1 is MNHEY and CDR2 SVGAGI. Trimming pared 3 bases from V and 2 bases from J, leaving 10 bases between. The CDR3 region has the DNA TGTGCCAGCAGTTATTTACAGGCCAACACCGGGGAGCTGTTTTTT. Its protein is CASSYLQANTGELFF.

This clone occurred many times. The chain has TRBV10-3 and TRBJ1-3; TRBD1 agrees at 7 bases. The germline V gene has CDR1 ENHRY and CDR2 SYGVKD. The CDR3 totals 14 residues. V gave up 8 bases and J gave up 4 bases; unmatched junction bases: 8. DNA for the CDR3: TGTGCCATCCTAGGAGGGGGCATAGGAAACACCATATATTTT. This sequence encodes CAILGGGIGNTIYF.

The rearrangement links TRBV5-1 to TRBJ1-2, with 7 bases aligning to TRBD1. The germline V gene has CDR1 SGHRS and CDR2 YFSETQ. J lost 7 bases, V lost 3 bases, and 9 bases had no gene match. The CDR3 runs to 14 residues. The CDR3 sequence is CASSSDTGAGGYTF. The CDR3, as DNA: TGCGCCAGCAGCTCGGATACAGGGGCTGGTGGCTACACCTTC.

The CDR3 bases are TGCGCCAGCAGCCAAAGCCTAGGTTTAAACGACGGCTACACCTTC. Translation gives CASSQSLGLNDGYTF. The rearrangement uses TRBV4-1 and TRBJ1-2, with D uncertain. Germline V gene sequence: CDR1 MGHRA, CDR2 YSYEKL. Trimming removed 2 bases from V and 8 bases from J, with 18 bases in between. CDR3 length: 15 amino acids.

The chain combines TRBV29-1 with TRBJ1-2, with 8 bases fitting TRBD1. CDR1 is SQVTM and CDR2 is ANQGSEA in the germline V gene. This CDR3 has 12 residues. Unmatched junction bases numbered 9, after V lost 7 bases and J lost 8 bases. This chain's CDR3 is CSGDQGASGYTF. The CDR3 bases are TGCAGCGGGGATCAGGGGGCAAGCGGCTACACCTTC. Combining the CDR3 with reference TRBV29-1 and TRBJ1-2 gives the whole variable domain SAVISQKPSRDICQRGTSLTIQCQVDSQVTMMFWYRQQPGQSLTLIATANQGSEATYESGFVIDKFPISRPNLTFSTLTVSNMSPEDSSIYLCSGDQGASGYTFGSGTRLTVV.

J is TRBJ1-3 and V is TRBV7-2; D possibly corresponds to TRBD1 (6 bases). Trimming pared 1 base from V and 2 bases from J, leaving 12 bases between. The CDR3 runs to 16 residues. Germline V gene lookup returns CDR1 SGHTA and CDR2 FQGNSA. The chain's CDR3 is CASSLDRARAGNTIYF. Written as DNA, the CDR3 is TGTGCCAGCAGCTTAGACAGGGCAAGGGCTGGAAACACCATATATTTT.

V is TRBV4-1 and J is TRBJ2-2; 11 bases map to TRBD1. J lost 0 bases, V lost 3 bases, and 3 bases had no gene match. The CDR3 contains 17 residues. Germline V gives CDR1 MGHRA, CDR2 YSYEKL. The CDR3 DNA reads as TGCGCCAGCAGCCATGGACAGGGGGCCACGAACACCGGGGAGCTGTTTTTT. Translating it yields CASSHGQGATNTGELFF.

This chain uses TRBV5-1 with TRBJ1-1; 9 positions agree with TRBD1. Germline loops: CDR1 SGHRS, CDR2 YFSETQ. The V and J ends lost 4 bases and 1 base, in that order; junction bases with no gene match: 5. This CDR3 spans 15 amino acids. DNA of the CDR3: TGCGCCAGCAGCCTCCGGACAGGGGAGAACACTGAAGCTTTCTTT. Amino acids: CASSLRTGENTEAFF.

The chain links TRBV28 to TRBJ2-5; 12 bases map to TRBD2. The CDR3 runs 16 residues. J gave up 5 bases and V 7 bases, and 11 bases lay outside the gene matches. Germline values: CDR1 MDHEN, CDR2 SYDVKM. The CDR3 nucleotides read TGTGCCAGCACGGGTCCTAGCGGGAGGGCCCGTGAGACCCAGTACTTC. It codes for CASTGPSGRARETQYF. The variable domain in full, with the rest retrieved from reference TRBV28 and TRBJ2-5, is DVKVTQSSRYLVKRTGEKVFLECVQDMDHENMFWYRQDPGLGLRLIYFSYDVKMKEKGDIPEGYSVSREKKERFSLILESASTNQTSMYLCASTGPSGRARETQYFGPGTRLLVL.

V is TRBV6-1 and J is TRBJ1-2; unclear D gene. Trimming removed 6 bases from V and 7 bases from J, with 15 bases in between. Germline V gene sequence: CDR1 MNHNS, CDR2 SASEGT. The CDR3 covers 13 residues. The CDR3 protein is CASRAISGGGYTF. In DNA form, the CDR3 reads TGTGCCAGCAGGGCCATCTCGGGAGGTGGCTACACCTTC.

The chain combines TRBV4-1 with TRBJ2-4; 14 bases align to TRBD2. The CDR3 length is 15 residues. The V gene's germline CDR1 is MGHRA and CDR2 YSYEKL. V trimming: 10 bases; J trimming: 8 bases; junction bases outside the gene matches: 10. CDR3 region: CATKMVGLAGDIQYF. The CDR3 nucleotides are TGCGCCACCAAGATGGTGGGACTAGCGGGAGACATTCAGTACTTC.